These T cell receptor beta chains were read from a single sample in a study of blood T cells in healthy people across ages. MiXCR, applied by TCRdb to the 5' RACE reads, yields one record per CDR3 protein. Seen here are some 900,000 distinct CDR3 sequences, 40% to 60% observed once, and the top ten hold 13%. Material for sequencing was blood. The source is a young man in good health. The CDR3 runs from the conserved cysteine through the conserved F or W. Rows may omit the clone size; those that give it use once, few, many or a size class.

>TRBV4-1|few
CASSQARQGARETQYF
>TRBV20-1|NA
CSAEKPTGPDTQYF
>TRBV29-1|many
CSVVGSSGDEQYF
>TRBV3-1|few
CASSQARGVTDTQYF
>TRBV28|NA
CASSSPGQGTGELFF
>TRBV20-1|NA
CSVPQGWNQPQHF
>TRBV9|NA
CASSSRLASYEQYF
>TRBV7-3|NA
CASSFLAGGRNEQYF
>TRBV7-2|NA
CASSLVRGFDSTDTQYF
>TRBV28|NA
CASSLVSGQVNTGELFF
>TRBV5-1|NA
CASSLNGESGYTF
>TRBV6-5|NA
CASRRGVSTDTQYF
>TRBV28|few
CASTGAYGYTF
>TRBV7-8|few
CASSPTTGSRTRNTF
>TRBV7-8|many
CASSPSGGASSEQFF
>TRBV20-1|NA
CSARDLATPRYNEQFF
>TRBV12-3/TRBV12-4|NA
CASSYAGTPNYGYTF
>TRBV27|NA
CASSSRRLADYNEQYF
>TRBV4-2|NA
CASSQERTGTYTDTQYF
>TRBV6-2/TRBV6-3|NA
CASRTGGYEQFF
>TRBV13|NA
CASSLRQGSNYGYTF
>TRBV20-1|few
CSATDEAYEQYF
>TRBV3-1|NA
CASSPWDRKTYEQYF
>TRBV20-1|NA
CSARSGENSPLHF
>TRBV9|NA
CASSPRPDNQETQYF
>TRBV12-3/TRBV12-4|few
CASSFPGQPNEKLFF
>TRBV5-1|once
CASSLGSSTLVEQFF
>TRBV7-9|NA
CASSSGLAGAYYNEQFF
>TRBV7-2|once
CASSVTGSGNTIYF
>TRBV15|few
CATSPRTGYHEQYF
>TRBV28|medium-sized
CASSGWGQSYEQYF
>TRBV30|NA
CAWSGGAANTEAFF
>TRBV6-6|NA
CASMSGTLANTGELFF
>TRBV10-3|NA
CAISESAGADYSNQPQHF
>TRBV12-3/TRBV12-4|NA
CASSLSLAGGADTQYF
>TRBV7-8|NA
CASSHVRDQETQYF
>TRBV6-5|NA
CASSYGGRSGGYTF
>TRBV14|few
CASSPVVSTDTQYF
>TRBV20-1|NA
CSASLAGQGVYGYTF
>TRBV7-9|NA
CASSSGQGFVGQFF